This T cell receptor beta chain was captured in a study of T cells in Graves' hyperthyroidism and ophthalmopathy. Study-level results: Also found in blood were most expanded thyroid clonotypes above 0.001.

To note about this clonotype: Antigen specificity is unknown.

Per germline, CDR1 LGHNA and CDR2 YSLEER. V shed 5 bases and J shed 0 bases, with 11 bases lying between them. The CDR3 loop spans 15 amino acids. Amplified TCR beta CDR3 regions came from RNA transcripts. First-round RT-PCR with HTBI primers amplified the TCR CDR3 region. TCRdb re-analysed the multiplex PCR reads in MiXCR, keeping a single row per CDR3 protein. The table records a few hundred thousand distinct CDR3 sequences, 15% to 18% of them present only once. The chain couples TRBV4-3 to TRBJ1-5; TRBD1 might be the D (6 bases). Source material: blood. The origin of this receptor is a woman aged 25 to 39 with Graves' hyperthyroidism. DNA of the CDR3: TGCGCCAGCAGCTCCTACAGGGATAGCAATCAGCCCCAGCATTTT. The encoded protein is CASSSYRDSNQPQHF.